This T cell receptor (beta chain) was recorded in a study of blood T cell repertoires in COVID-19. Study details: Donors in the United States, Italy and Spain gave samples during acute or convalescent COVID-19.

V lost 6 bases, J lost 4 bases, and 16 bases lay in between. In germline, CDR1 is SQVTM, CDR2 ANQGSEA. This CDR3 region has 14 residues. Original methodology: Reference gene primer amplification gave nucleated cell count estimates. Measured with immunoSEQ multiplex PCR; TCRdb has only the in-frame clones, and not every one. The V and J calls and clone size come from that table; D and trimming were worked out from the DNA. The table shows tens of thousands of clones, with around 86% occurring only once. The receptor was derived from a human donor in a cohort sampled during active COVID-19. The rearrangement uses TRBV29-1 and TRBJ2-1; perhaps TRBD1 as D (5 bases). Source material: peripheral blood. The CDR3 DNA reads TGCAGCGTCCGAGACAGCACACTTTACAATGAGCAGTTCTTC. Protein sequence: CSVRDSTLYNEQFF.